This T cell receptor beta chain was found in a study of post-analysis software for immune sequencing data. Study-level background: Relapsing-remitting, secondary progressive and progressive-relapsing forms of multiple sclerosis all featured among disease courses.

Built from TCR beta cDNA, the libraries had unique molecular identifiers in them. The T cell input of about 0.85 to 10 million gave hundreds of thousands of cDNA molecules. TCRdb independently ran MiXCR on the PCR reads; one entry per CDR3 protein. The sample includes hundreds of thousands of distinct CDR3 sequences, around 40% of them seen just once. Study-wide findings and caveats: Controls showed lower frequencies than patients for five or six TRBV segments, and TRBV5-6, TRBV5-1 and TRBV20-1 were among these. Multiple sclerosis patients showed significantly lower normalized Chao1 diversity than controls did.

J gave up 4 bases and V 3 bases, and 6 bases lay outside the gene matches. Per the germline V gene, CDR1 is DFQATT and CDR2 is SNEGSKA (reference sequence). CDR3 length equals 14 residues. With regard to this clonotype: No antigen is known for it.

This sequence joins TRBV20-1 and TRBJ1-2; 9 bases are shared with TRBD1. The TCR sequence derives from a girl aged 5-17 years with multiple sclerosis. Specimen: blood. CDR3 in amino acids: CSASRTGVFYGYTF. The DNA of the CDR3 is TGCAGTGCTAGCCGGACAGGGGTCTTCTATGGCTACACCTTC.